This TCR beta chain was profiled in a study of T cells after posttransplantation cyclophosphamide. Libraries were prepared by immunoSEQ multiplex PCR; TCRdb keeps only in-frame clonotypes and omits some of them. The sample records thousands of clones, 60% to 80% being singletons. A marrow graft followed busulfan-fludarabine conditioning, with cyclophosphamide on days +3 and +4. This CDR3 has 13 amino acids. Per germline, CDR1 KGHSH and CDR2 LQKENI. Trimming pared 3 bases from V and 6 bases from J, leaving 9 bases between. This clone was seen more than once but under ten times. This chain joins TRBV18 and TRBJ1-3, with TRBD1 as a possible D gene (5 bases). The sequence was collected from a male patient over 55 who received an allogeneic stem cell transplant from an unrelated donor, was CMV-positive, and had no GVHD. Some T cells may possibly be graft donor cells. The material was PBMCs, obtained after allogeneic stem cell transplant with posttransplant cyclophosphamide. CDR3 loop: CASSPTAANTIYF. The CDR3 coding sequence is TGTGCCAGCTCACCGACAGCCGCAAACACCATATATTTT.